The rows below give T cell receptor beta chains drawn from one sample of a study of blood T cells in healthy people across ages. TCRdb redid the calling of the 5' RACE reads with MiXCR, one entry per CDR3 protein. The profile shows roughly 1 million distinct CDR3 sequences, about 25% of them singletons. These data also formed part of another study, on T cells of mothers and their children.

Sequencing was carried out using blood. The receptors shown here come from a girl aged 2-15 years in good health. CDR3s include the opening cysteine and the closing phenylalanine or tryptophan. Fields, in order: J gene, V gene, CDR3 protein.

J gene: TRBJ2-3
V gene: TRBV13
CDR3 protein: CASRGAADTQYF

J gene: TRBJ2-1
V gene: TRBV20-1
CDR3 protein: CSARDVDEQFF

J gene: TRBJ2-7
V gene: TRBV27
CDR3 protein: CASSLYTDSYEQYF

J gene: TRBJ2-1
V gene: TRBV7-3
CDR3 protein: CASSPTGTEQFF

J gene: TRBJ2-4
V gene: TRBV18
CDR3 protein: CASSPMQGQTNIQYF

J gene: TRBJ2-7
V gene: TRBV9
CDR3 protein: CASSVEGSPPYEQYF

J gene: TRBJ2-5
V gene: TRBV29-1
CDR3 protein: CSVAQGLGETQYF

J gene: TRBJ2-5
V gene: TRBV9
CDR3 protein: CASSADGAGGQETQYF

J gene: TRBJ1-1
V gene: TRBV12-5
CDR3 protein: CASAIKTEAFF

J gene: TRBJ2-4
V gene: TRBV6-5
CDR3 protein: CASSYYAQPTLAKNIQYF

J gene: NA
V gene: TRBV5-6
CDR3 protein: CASSRGVTYNEQFF

J gene: TRBJ2-1
V gene: TRBV11-2
CDR3 protein: CASSLAGRRNEQFF

J gene: TRBJ2-2
V gene: TRBV7-9
CDR3 protein: CASSWASVGGELFF

J gene: TRBJ2-2
V gene: TRBV5-4
CDR3 protein: CASSWQGANTGELFF

J gene: TRBJ2-4
V gene: TRBV12-3/TRBV12-4
CDR3 protein: CASRQNGAAKNIQYF

J gene: TRBJ2-1
V gene: TRBV29-1
CDR3 protein: CSVEGTSGGDSYNEQFF

J gene: TRBJ2-1
V gene: TRBV29-1
CDR3 protein: CSADPVQNEQFF

J gene: TRBJ2-6
V gene: TRBV21-1
CDR3 protein: CASSKQRRGSGANVLTF

J gene: TRBJ2-5
V gene: TRBV12-3/TRBV12-4
CDR3 protein: CASSWTSGGDQETQYF

J gene: TRBJ2-5
V gene: TRBV6-5
CDR3 protein: CASSCSSRETQYF

J gene: TRBJ1-5
V gene: TRBV28
CDR3 protein: CASSLPRSVVQPQHF

J gene: TRBJ2-7
V gene: TRBV20-1
CDR3 protein: CSARDQGRYEQYF

J gene: TRBJ1-2
V gene: TRBV4-1
CDR3 protein: CASSQERGRLHQGYTF

J gene: TRBJ1-1
V gene: TRBV7-3
CDR3 protein: CASSPGDSNTEAFF

J gene: TRBJ2-5
V gene: TRBV7-9
CDR3 protein: CASKGSGETQYF

J gene: TRBJ2-3
V gene: TRBV5-1
CDR3 protein: CASRGSGLTDTQYF

J gene: TRBJ1-4
V gene: TRBV16
CDR3 protein: CASSQRDARDNKLFF

J gene: TRBJ2-2
V gene: TRBV5-1
CDR3 protein: CASSLEAFTGELFF

J gene: TRBJ2-4
V gene: TRBV4-2
CDR3 protein: CASSQLKGTGAKNIQYF

J gene: TRBJ2-3
V gene: TRBV27
CDR3 protein: CASSFRAATDTQYF

J gene: TRBJ1-2
V gene: TRBV6-6
CDR3 protein: CASNQQGGYTF

J gene: NA
V gene: TRBV20-1
CDR3 protein: CSAREVAGARIRQTQYF

J gene: NA
V gene: TRBV20-1
CDR3 protein: CSAALAGGSNEQFF

J gene: TRBJ1-1
V gene: TRBV6-6
CDR3 protein: CASSYVAGIEAFF

J gene: TRBJ2-3
V gene: TRBV9
CDR3 protein: CASSVAQDTQYF

J gene: TRBJ2-5
V gene: TRBV29-1
CDR3 protein: CSVEGGLAGGETQYF

J gene: NA
V gene: TRBV5-5
CDR3 protein: CASQTGNFQSNEQYF

J gene: TRBJ2-1
V gene: TRBV12-3/TRBV12-4
CDR3 protein: CASRPPVGVNEQFF

J gene: TRBJ2-7
V gene: TRBV29-1
CDR3 protein: CSAQGGPYEQYF

J gene: TRBJ2-1
V gene: TRBV7-2
CDR3 protein: CASSHGGPGYNEQFF

J gene: TRBJ2-4
V gene: TRBV7-3
CDR3 protein: CASAAGGQNIQYF

J gene: TRBJ2-7
V gene: TRBV18
CDR3 protein: CASSPRGYAYEQYF

J gene: TRBJ2-5
V gene: TRBV20-1
CDR3 protein: CSARDMRGALETQYF

J gene: TRBJ2-3
V gene: TRBV4-2
CDR3 protein: CASSQVTGITDTQYF

J gene: NA
V gene: TRBV2
CDR3 protein: CASRAGETYEQYF

J gene: TRBJ1-1
V gene: TRBV12-3/TRBV12-4
CDR3 protein: CASSLPGATEAFF

J gene: TRBJ1-2
V gene: TRBV5-1
CDR3 protein: CASSLDRVRDYGYTF

J gene: NA
V gene: TRBV28
CDR3 protein: CASIQTGASYEQYF

J gene: TRBJ2-5
V gene: TRBV4-1
CDR3 protein: CASSQEEKEETQYF

J gene: TRBJ1-5
V gene: TRBV3-1
CDR3 protein: CASSQDNEWGNQPQHF

J gene: TRBJ1-1
V gene: TRBV10-3
CDR3 protein: CAISESAEYTEAFF

J gene: TRBJ1-2
V gene: TRBV12-3/TRBV12-4
CDR3 protein: CASSSQRSGQGARGYTF

J gene: TRBJ1-2
V gene: TRBV2
CDR3 protein: CASLLASNYGYTF

J gene: TRBJ2-4
V gene: TRBV7-9
CDR3 protein: CASSYPPGGKNIQYF

J gene: TRBJ1-4
V gene: TRBV12-5
CDR3 protein: CASHDWDGDEKLFF